The text below deals with one TCR beta chain. During its preparation, the TCRbeta library received unique molecular identifiers. TCRdb reprocessed the PCR reads via MiXCR and lists one record per CDR3 protein. The table lists a few hundred thousand distinct CDR3 sequences, approximately 10% of them singletons, with 2% to 3% in the top ten. This record belongs to a study of T-cell reconstitution after alpha-beta-depleted transplantation in children. V gave up 0 bases and J gave up 1 base, with 7 bases separating them. The CDR3 spans 14 residues. CDR1 SGDLS and CDR2 YYNGEE come from the germline V gene.

The rearrangement links TRBV9 to TRBJ1-1, with D hard to call. Sequencing used PBMCs from the stem cell graft donor, obtained from the stem cell graft. This sequence was found in a human donor who donated a stem cell graft to a child with acute lymphoblastic leukemia. The CDR3 DNA sequence: TGTGCCAGCAGCGTAGGGTCAGGGAACACTGAAGCTTTCTTT. The encoded protein is CASSVGSGNTEAFF.